Detailed here is one T cell receptor (beta chain). Lacking the conserved final phenylalanine or tryptophan, this CDR3 likely reflects a read error. The DNA is omitted, as the CDR3 cannot be located on it reliably, and the CDR3 follows TCRdb's listing. These data belong to a study of tumor-infiltrating lymphocytes in oesophageal squamous cell carcinoma. CDR1 and CDR2 from the germline V gene are SGHTA and FQGNSA. The CDR3 is 17 residues long, counting both termini. TCRdb reprocessed the PCR reads via MiXCR and lists one record per CDR3 protein. The sample lists 16,000 or so distinct CDR3 sequences, under 45% occurring once.

The clonotype comes from a male donor with esophageal squamous cell carcinoma. Source material: esophageal tumor tissue. The gene calls are TRBV7-2 and TRBJ2-6; the table names TRBD1, a call not compared with the DNA. The CDR3 sequence: CASSLYSGTYNEQFFGA.